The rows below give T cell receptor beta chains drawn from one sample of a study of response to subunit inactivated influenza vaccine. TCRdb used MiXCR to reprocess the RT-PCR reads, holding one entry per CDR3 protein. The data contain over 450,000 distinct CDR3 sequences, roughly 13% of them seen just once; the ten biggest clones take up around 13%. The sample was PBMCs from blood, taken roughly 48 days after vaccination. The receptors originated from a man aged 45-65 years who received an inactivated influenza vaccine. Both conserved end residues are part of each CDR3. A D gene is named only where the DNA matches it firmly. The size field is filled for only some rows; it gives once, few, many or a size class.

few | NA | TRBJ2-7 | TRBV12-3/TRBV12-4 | TGTGCCAGCAGTTGGGTGGGACAAGTATACGAGCAGTACTTC | CASSWVGQVYEQYF
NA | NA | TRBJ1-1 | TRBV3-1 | TGTGCCAGCAGCCGAGGGGGGAAGGGCACTGAAGCTTTCTTT | CASSRGGKGTEAFF
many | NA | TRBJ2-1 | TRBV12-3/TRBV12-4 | TGTGCCAGCAGTTTATACGGCAATGAGCAGTTCTTC | CASSLYGNEQFF
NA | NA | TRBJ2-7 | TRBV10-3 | TGTGCCATCAGTGGCGGGGAGCTGAGCGGGCAGTACTTC | CAISGGELSGQYF
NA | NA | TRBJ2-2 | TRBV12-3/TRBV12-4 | TGTGCCAGCAGCCTTAGTAACGGGGAGCTGTTTTTT | CASSLSNGELFF
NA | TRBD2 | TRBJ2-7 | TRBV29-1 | TGCAGCGTTGAGGAGACTAGCGGGGGGTACGAGCAGTACTTC | CSVEETSGGYEQYF
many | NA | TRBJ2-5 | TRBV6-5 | TGTGCCAGCAGTTACTCCGCCGTCCAAGAGACCCAGTACTTC | CASSYSAVQETQYF
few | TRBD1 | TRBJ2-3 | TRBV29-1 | TGCAGCGTTGCGGCAGGGGGCATCACAGATACGCAGTATTTT | CSVAAGGITDTQYF
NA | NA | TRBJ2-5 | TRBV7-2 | TGTGCCAGCAGTCAAGACTACGCCTCAGATACCCAGTACTTC | CASSQDYASDTQYF
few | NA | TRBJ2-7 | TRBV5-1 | TGCGCCAGCAGCTTGGCGACAGGCCCATCTTACGAGCAGTACTTC | CASSLATGPSYEQYF
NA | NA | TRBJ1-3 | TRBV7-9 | TGTGCCAGCAGCCTAGGGACATTCTCTGGAAACACCATATATTTT | CASSLGTFSGNTIYF
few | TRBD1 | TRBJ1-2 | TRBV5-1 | TGCGCCGAATGGCCTCCGGGACAGAGAATCGGTGGCTACACCTTC | CAEWPPGQRIGGYTF
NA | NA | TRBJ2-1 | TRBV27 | TGTGCCAGCAGCCCGGTTCTAGGCTCCTACAATGAGCAGTTCTTC | CASSPVLGSYNEQFF
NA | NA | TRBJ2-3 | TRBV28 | TGTGCCAGCAGTTTACCCCCGGGACTGGAGATGGCAGATACGCAGTATTTT | CASSLPPGLEMADTQYF
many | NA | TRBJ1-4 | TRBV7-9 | TGTGCCAGCAGCGTTTCCGGGGCGAGGAATGAAAAACTGTTTTTT | CASSVSGARNEKLFF
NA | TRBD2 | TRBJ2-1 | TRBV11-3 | TGTGCCAGCAGCTATACCGGGACTAGCGGGAGTGATGAGCAGTTCTTC | CASSYTGTSGSDEQFF
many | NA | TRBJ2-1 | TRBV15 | TGTGCCACCAGCAGAGGTGGGAGCTCCTACAATGAGCAGTTCTTC | CATSRGGSSYNEQFF